The entry below gives a single TCR beta chain sequence along with its context. What antigen it recognizes has not been identified. No quality values exist for individual bases; no much larger clone is one base distant. The same CDR3 arises from other DNA sequences in this sample as well. TCRbeta CDR3 regions were amplified from genomic DNA by means of the immunoSEQ Assay, a bias-controlled multiplex PCR. As for the authors' bioinformatics: The number of nucleated cells in each sample was estimated by amplification of reference gene primers within the assay. Sequence reads were collapsed and filtered to measure the absolute abundance of every unique TCRbeta CDR3 rearrangement. For each sample, productive Simpson clonality was calculated as the square root of Simpson's diversity index across productive rearrangements. TCRdb stores this immuneACCESS table with in-frame sequences only. Part of the clones is absent; in the studies checked, under half of the shortfall reflects unresolved V genes, and no reason is known for the rest. That table is the source of V, J and clone size, and D and trimming were worked out from the DNA. The table for this sample lists about half a million clones; approximately 85% of them were counted only once. The ten most abundant clones make up 3.2% of the sample.

The CDR3 covers 11 residues, taking in both the cysteine and the phenylalanine. This entry keeps only the CDR3 DNA: 33 bases, framed from base 1. V is cut by 5 bases and J by 6 bases, and the space between the germline ends is 6 bases. Based on the germline V gene, the CDR1 and CDR2 sequences are SNHLY and FYNNEI. The data were obtained in a study of blood T cell repertoires in COVID-19 (dated by TCRdb to 2020 to 2022). About the study as a whole: The collaborator samples originated in the United States, Italy and Spain and spanned the acute and convalescent phases of COVID-19. The prospective study material was composed of cDNA or gDNA derived from T cells, B-cell-depleted T cells, or PBMCs. Subjects who had been exposed to COVID-19, were actively infected with it, or had recovered from it provided the deeply sampled blood TCRbeta repertoires that made up the dataset. The repertoires were released in a freely available public database meant as a resource for research on the immune response to SARS-CoV-2. The samples were drawn from the first 160 participants of the ongoing ImmuneRACE study and from 950 to 1,500 subjects provided by 6 global collaborators. A de-identified subject ID, COVID-19 status, age in years and sex were almost always included in the sample metadata. HLA class I and class II types, where available, came from metadata supplied by the sample provider rather than from assay-based typing.

Each collaborating institution followed its own protocols to collect whole blood in K2EDTA tubes. Collaborator samples were shipped for TCRbeta analysis as frozen whole blood, isolated PBMCs, or DNA extracted from either sample type. What the study reported, not specific to this receptor: How much clinical and demographic metadata was included differed by source and by participant, and the metadata was provided uncurated.

Rearrangement joined TRBV2 to TRBJ2-3, with TRBD2 tentatively as D gene (5 bases match). The clonotype was recovered from a human donor in a cohort sampled during active COVID-19. The sample was peripheral blood. The CDR3 has the sequence CASSQRDTQYF. The DNA is TGTGCCAGCAGTCAGCGGGATACGCAGTATTTT.